The next 5 T cell receptor beta chains were all read from a single sample in a study of T-cell memory formation after mild COVID-19. TCRdb reanalysed the 5' RACE reads using MiXCR and keeps one entry per CDR3 protein. The data show roughly 300,000 distinct CDR3 sequences, with around 15% seen just once and roughly 25% held by the top ten. The material sequenced was PBMCs or a T cell subset sorted from them (not recorded which). Receptors originate from a man aged 18 to 35 who had mild COVID-19 (a few samples of this study predate the infection). Cell type and time point are not known.

This clonotype was observed a few times. This rearrangement joins TRBV6-2 or TRBV6-3 to TRBJ1-5; 8 bases align to TRBD1. Germline CDR1 MNHEY, CDR2 SVGEGT. The CDR3 has 13 amino acids. The V and J ends lost 8 bases and 3 bases, in that order; junction bases with no gene match: 3. CDR3 region: CASGQGANQPQHF. The DNA of the CDR3 is TGTGCCAGCGGCCAGGGGGCCAATCAGCCCCAGCATTTT.

In its sample, this clonotype was seen a few times. The V and J genes are TRBV30 and TRBJ2-1; weak D call: TRBD1 (5 bases). Germline CDR1 and CDR2: GTSNPN and SVGIG (reference sequence). V lost 4 bases, J lost 7 bases, and 14 bases lay in between. This CDR3 comprises 13 residues. This CDR3 reads CAWTQGMSNEQFF. The DNA for the CDR3 is TGTGCCTGGACCCAGGGTATGTCAAATGAGCAGTTCTTC.

This clonotype has more than one count but fewer than ten. This chain connects TRBV4-3 to TRBJ2-3, with TRBD2 matching over 8 bases. After removal of 4 bases from V and 3 bases from J, the junction contained 3 bases not matched to a gene. In germline, CDR1 is LGHNA, CDR2 YSLEER. This CDR3 has 14 residues. The CDR3 here is CASSPRLATDTQYF. In DNA form, the CDR3 reads TGCGCCAGCAGCCCACGACTAGCGACAGATACGCAGTATTTT.

The chain combines TRBV27 with TRBJ1-5; D may be TRBD1 (6 bases). Germline assignment: CDR1 MNHEY and CDR2 SMNVEV (reference sequence). Trimming pared 5 bases from V and 7 bases from J, leaving 18 bases between. The CDR3 has 15 amino acids. The CDR3 DNA is TGTGCCAGCAGTGGTACAACAGGGCATCGGCAGCCCCAGCATTTT. Amino acid sequence: CASSGTTGHRQPQHF.

The chain joins TRBV7-8 to TRBJ2-7, with 8 bases identical to TRBD2. CDR3 length equals 15 residues. V dropped 5 bases and J dropped 3; count of bases not matched to a gene: 9. CDR1 is SGHVS and CDR2 is FQNEAQ in the germline V gene. In DNA form, the CDR3 reads TGTGCCAGCAGCCCTGGCGGGGGGACTTACTACGAGCAGTACTTC. It codes for CASSPGGGTYYEQYF.